This is a list of T cell receptor beta chains from one sample in a study of T cells after yellow fever vaccination. TCRdb independently ran MiXCR on the 5' RACE reads; one entry per CDR3 protein. Among about 370,000 distinct CDR3 sequences, around 10% were seen once, and the ten largest hold 15% to 20%. The sample was PBMCs, taken on the day of the first yellow fever vaccination. These receptors were collected from a man aged 18 to 29 who received the YFV17D yellow fever vaccine. Both conserved end residues are part of each CDR3. The order of the fields is clone size, J gene, D gene, V gene, CDR3 DNA, CDR3 protein. The D gene is left open where the match is weak. Clone size is shown for a subset of rows, as once, few, many or a class of expanded clone.

size: .
J: TRBJ2-5
D: .
V: TRBV27
DNA: TGTGCCAGCAGTTTATATAGGTGGGACGGGGTAAAAGAGACCCAGTACTTC
CDR3: CASSLYRWDGVKETQYF

size: many
J: TRBJ1-1
D: .
V: TRBV7-2
DNA: TGTGCCAGCAGCTTGCAGTTGAACACTGAAGCTTTCTTT
CDR3: CASSLQLNTEAFF

size: few
J: TRBJ1-2
D: .
V: TRBV3-1
DNA: TGTGCCAGCAGCCGGGGAGACAGATCTGCTGGCTACACCTTC
CDR3: CASSRGDRSAGYTF

size: .
J: TRBJ1-5
D: .
V: TRBV15
DNA: TGTGCCACCAGTCGCCGAGGGTCGAGCAATCAGCCCCAGCATTTT
CDR3: CATSRRGSSNQPQHF

size: few
J: TRBJ2-1
D: .
V: TRBV25-1
DNA: TGTGCCAGCAGTGGAGAAACCTTTCAGCCCCCCGGCGAGCAGTTCTTC
CDR3: CASSGETFQPPGEQFF

size: many
J: TRBJ1-2
D: .
V: TRBV27
DNA: TGTGCCAGCAGTTCAACCTTTCGAAGGCGCCAGCTCTATGGCTACACCTTC
CDR3: CASSSTFRRRQLYGYTF

size: .
J: TRBJ2-5
D: TRBD1
V: TRBV6-5
DNA: TGTGCCAGCAGTTACTCGACAGGGACGGAGACCCAGTACTTC
CDR3: CASSYSTGTETQYF

size: few
J: TRBJ2-1
D: .
V: TRBV7-7
DNA: TGTGCTAGCAGCTTAGGGGCTAGGGGTGAGCAGTTCTTC
CDR3: CASSLGARGEQFF

size: few
J: TRBJ2-6
D: .
V: TRBV7-9
DNA: TGTGCCAGCGGGACGGGGGCCAACTCTGGGGCCAACGTCCTGACTTTC
CDR3: CASGTGANSGANVLTF

size: .
J: TRBJ2-5
D: TRBD2
V: TRBV12-3/TRBV12-4
DNA: TGTGCCAGCAGCTCCCTTACTAGCGGTCAAGAGACCCAGTACTTC
CDR3: CASSSLTSGQETQYF

size: few
J: TRBJ2-1
D: TRBD1
V: TRBV7-9
DNA: TGTGCCAGCAGCGACTCGAGCCGGACAGGCAATGAGCAGTTCTTC
CDR3: CASSDSSRTGNEQFF

size: few
J: TRBJ1-1
D: TRBD1
V: TRBV13
DNA: TGTGCCAGCAGGTCAGGGGGAGAGAACACTGAAGCTTTCTTT
CDR3: CASRSGGENTEAFF

size: many
J: TRBJ1-5
D: .
V: TRBV19
DNA: TGTGCCAGTAGTTCGATAATTCATCAGCCCCAGCATTTT
CDR3: CASSSIIHQPQHF

size: .
J: TRBJ2-1
D: .
V: TRBV20-1
DNA: TGCAGTGCTAGGATCCGGGGGTCCTACAATGAGCAGTTCTTC
CDR3: CSARIRGSYNEQFF

size: few
J: TRBJ2-6
D: .
V: TRBV5-6
DNA: TGTGCCAGCAGCTTCATAGGGGCCAACGTCCTGACTTTC
CDR3: CASSFIGANVLTF

size: .
J: TRBJ2-1
D: .
V: TRBV7-9
DNA: TGTGCCAGCAGCTTAGGGCAGGGTACGGGTGAGCAGTTCTTC
CDR3: CASSLGQGTGEQFF

size: many
J: TRBJ2-7
D: .
V: TRBV7-9
DNA: TGTGCCAGCAGCCGTGGGACTTCCTACGAGCAGTACTTC
CDR3: CASSRGTSYEQYF

size: .
J: TRBJ1-5
D: .
V: TRBV10-3
DNA: TGTGCCATCAGTCGGGTGGAGGGCAATCAGCCCCAGCATTTT
CDR3: CAISRVEGNQPQHF

size: .
J: TRBJ2-7
D: .
V: TRBV30
DNA: TGTGCCTGGAGTGTACGTAGCCTCTACGAGCAGTACTTC
CDR3: CAWSVRSLYEQYF

size: .
J: TRBJ2-1
D: .
V: TRBV5-1
DNA: TGCGCCAGCAGCTTGGCCTTAGGCGGCTACAATGAGCAGTTCTTC
CDR3: CASSLALGGYNEQFF

size: few
J: TRBJ1-1
D: .
V: TRBV2
DNA: TGTGCCAGCAGCACGACGGGACGCAACACTGAAGCTTTCTTT
CDR3: CASSTTGRNTEAFF

size: few
J: TRBJ2-7
D: TRBD1
V: TRBV15
DNA: TGTGCCACCAGCGCCGACAGGGTAGGCGAGCAGTACTTC
CDR3: CATSADRVGEQYF

size: .
J: TRBJ2-2
D: TRBD1
V: TRBV7-7
DNA: TGTGCTAGCGGCGTCGGGACAGGGGGCGGCACCGGGGAGCTGTTTTTT
CDR3: CASGVGTGGGTGELFF

size: few
J: TRBJ2-5
D: .
V: TRBV14
DNA: TGTGCCAGCAGCCAAGATTGGGCAGTGGCCCTAGGTGGGACCCAGTACTTC
CDR3: CASSQDWAVALGGTQYF

size: .
J: TRBJ1-1
D: .
V: TRBV6-5
DNA: TGTGCCACCCACCACGGAGCTTTCTTT
CDR3: CATHHGAFF

size: few
J: TRBJ1-1
D: .
V: TRBV4-1
DNA: TGCGCCAGCAGCCAAGGAAGGGGCGGGTACACTGAAGCTTTCTTT
CDR3: CASSQGRGGYTEAFF

size: .
J: TRBJ1-1
D: .
V: TRBV10-2
DNA: TGCGCCCGCTCGTGGGAAGTGACTGAAGCTTTCTTT
CDR3: CARSWEVTEAFF

size: few
J: TRBJ1-5
D: .
V: TRBV20-1
DNA: TGCAGTGCTAGACCGGGCCGGAGGCAGCCCCAGCATTTT
CDR3: CSARPGRRQPQHF

size: few
J: TRBJ1-1
D: .
V: TRBV7-2
DNA: TGTGCCAGCAGCTTAGGAGGAGGGATGAACACTGAAGCTTTCTTT
CDR3: CASSLGGGMNTEAFF